The 15 T cell receptor beta chains reported below all come from one sample, sequenced in a study of T-cell memory formation after mild COVID-19 listed by TCRdb under 2021. Library creation used 5' RACE. Sequenced using an Illumina NovaSeq 6000. The public reads were reanalyzed by TCRdb: fastp trimming at Q25, MiXCR alignment, in-frame beta chains only. Every CDR3 protein is listed once, alongside the most common genes and DNA of its rows. The sample table records roughly 280,000 distinct CDR3 sequences; under 8.5% of these occur just once. The top ten clones comprise about 22% of the sample. The sequencing input was PBMCs or a T cell subset sorted from them (not recorded which). All receptors derive from a man between 18 and 35 years old who had mild COVID-19 (a few samples of this study predate the infection). The sample titles of this study are shuffled in the database, so cell type and time point are left out; the donor was told from shared clones.

This clonotype has at least ten counts. This rearrangement joins TRBV6-2 or TRBV6-3 to TRBJ2-3; a possible D gene is TRBD1 (5 bases). V shed 2 bases and J shed 7 bases, with 7 bases lying between them. Germline CDR1 reads MNHEY; CDR2 reads SVGEGT. The CDR3 extends over 12 amino acids. The CDR3 reads CASSYRGNTQYF. CDR3 nucleotide sequence: TGTGCCAGCAGTTACAGGGGAAATACGCAGTATTTT.

The V gene is TRBV4-2, the J gene TRBJ2-7; 7 nucleotides align to TRBD1. Germline CDR1 is LGHNA and CDR2 is YNFKEQ. Germline trimming cut 3 bases from V and 3 bases from J; bases unmatched to any gene: 5. The CDR3 covers 14 residues. For the CDR3, the DNA is TGTGCCAGCAGCCAGCCGGGACAGCACTACGAGCAGTACTTC. This gives the protein CASSQPGQHYEQYF.

This clonotype has more than one count but fewer than ten. The V call is TRBV7-6, the J call TRBJ2-2; 11 bases agree with TRBD2. V lost 1 base and J lost 5; bases outside the gene matches: 9. CDR3 length: 18 residues. The germline V gene encodes CDR1 SGHVS and CDR2 FNYEAQ. CDR3 coding DNA: TGTGCCAGCAGCTTAGGGGGACTAGCGGCCCTAGGGACCGGGGAGCTGTTTTTT. Amino acids: CASSLGGLAALGTGELFF.

This clonotype has only a few counts. V and J are TRBV11-2 and TRBJ1-6, with unresolved D. The CDR3 contains 16 residues. The V and J ends lost 6 bases and 6 bases respectively, with 18 bases between them. CDR1 is SGHAT, CDR2 FQNNGV, per germline. The CDR3 region has the DNA TGTGCCAGCAGGCCGACCCCTCCCGGGGTTAATTCACCCCTCCACTTT. The encoded protein is CASRPTPPGVNSPLHF.

J is TRBJ1-1 and V is TRBV7-2; D gene unclear. V was pared by 2 bases and J by 1 base, with 8 bases between. The CDR3 runs 14 residues. Germline V gives CDR1 SGHTA, CDR2 FQGNSA. This CDR3 reads CASSLWTANTEAFF. CDR3 coding DNA: TGTGCCAGCAGCTTATGGACGGCGAACACTGAAGCTTTCTTT.

This clonotype was recorded at least ten times. V usage is TRBV10-3 and J usage is TRBJ2-5; 9 bases line up with TRBD2. V was pared by 7 bases and J by 3 bases, with 9 bases of the junction left unmatched. CDR1 and CDR2 from the germline V gene are ENHRY and SYGVKD. This CDR3 is 15 amino acids long. The CDR3 sequence is CAINSAGGRKETQYF. DNA of the CDR3: TGTGCCATCAACTCAGCGGGGGGCAGGAAAGAGACCCAGTACTTC.

This clonotype was observed a handful of times. This chain links TRBV5-1 with TRBJ2-1, with 9 bases lining up with TRBD2. The ends lost 3 bases at V and 7 bases at J; junction bases unmatched: 8. Germline CDR1 is SGHRS and CDR2 is YFSETQ. The CDR3 length is 15 residues. The CDR3 loop is CASSSLGLAGNEQFF. The CDR3 DNA is TGCGCCAGCAGCTCTCTGGGACTAGCCGGTAATGAGCAGTTCTTC.

This clonotype appeared a few times. CDR3 coding DNA: TGTGCCAGCAGTTTACTAGGGGTTTACAATGAGCAGTTCTTC. This encodes CASSLLGVYNEQFF. V gene TRBV12-3 or TRBV12-4 combines with J gene TRBJ2-1; the D gene is possibly TRBD1 (5 bases). The CDR3 runs to 14 residues. Between the trimmed V and J ends, which lost 2 bases and 4 bases, there was a span of 9 bases.

This clonotype has more than one count but fewer than ten. The chain employs TRBV7-2 and TRBJ2-5, with TRBD2 matching over 8 bases. Trimming took 0 bases from V and 5 from J; bases not matched to a gene: 2. CDR3 length equals 14 residues. Germline CDR1 and CDR2: SGHTA and FQGNSA. The CDR3 here is CASSLARGAETQYF. Here the CDR3 DNA reads TGTGCCAGCAGCTTAGCGCGGGGGGCTGAGACCCAGTACTTC.

This clonotype was recorded many times. The rearrangement uses TRBV5-1 and TRBJ2-3; unclear D gene. V was shortened by 4 bases and J by 2 bases, with 17 bases between the two germline ends. Germline CDR1 reads SGHRS; CDR2 reads YFSETQ. The CDR3 is made up of 16 amino acids. CDR3 amino acids: CASSLLGAEYTDTQYF. The CDR3 coding sequence is TGCGCCAGCAGCCTTCTCGGCGCAGAATACACAGATACGCAGTATTTT.

There are many counts of this clonotype. The chain links TRBV12-3 or TRBV12-4 to TRBJ2-2; D remains unclear. The CDR3 contains 13 residues. The germline V and J ends were trimmed by 3 bases and 4 bases, with 6 bases remaining between them. The CDR3 nucleotides are TGTGCCAGCAGTTTCCTGGGCACCGGGGAGCTGTTTTTT. Residues: CASSFLGTGELFF.

J is TRBJ2-1 and V is TRBV7-2; the match to TRBD1 covers 11 bases. This CDR3 has 14 residues. The J segment lost 9 bases and the V segment lost 4 bases, leaving 5 bases of the junction unmatched. Germline assignment: CDR1 SGHTA and CDR2 FQGNSA. The CDR3: CASSSDRGRVEQFF. The CDR3, as DNA: TGTGCCAGCAGCTCGGACAGGGGGCGGGTTGAGCAGTTCTTC.

This clonotype was recorded at least ten times. The gene calls are TRBV19 and TRBJ2-3, with D perhaps TRBD1 (5 bases). The germline V gene encodes CDR1 LNHDA and CDR2 SQIVND (reference sequence). This CDR3 is 15 amino acids long. Trimming pared 6 bases from V and 4 bases from J, leaving 17 bases between. The CDR3 coding sequence is TGTGCCAGTAGCGGACACCCATCACCCCCAGATACGCAGTATTTT. Translated: CASSGHPSPPDTQYF.

The chain couples TRBV5-1 to TRBJ1-2; 8 nucleotides align to TRBD1. Unmatched junction bases numbered 4, after V lost 3 bases and J lost 0 bases. This CDR3 is 15 amino acids long. The germline V gene encodes CDR1 SGHRS and CDR2 YFSETQ. The CDR3 region is CASSYGQGTNYGYTF. In DNA form, the CDR3 reads TGCGCCAGCAGCTATGGACAGGGCACTAACTATGGCTACACCTTC.

The CDR3 nucleotides read TGTGCCAGCAGTTTGGAAAGAAATCAGCCCCAGCATTTT. Translating gives CASSLERNQPQHF. The rearrangement links TRBV12-3 or TRBV12-4 to TRBJ1-5; no clear D. V gave up 3 bases and J gave up 4 bases, with 7 bases separating them. The CDR3 sequence is 13 residues long.